The source of this T cell receptor (beta chain) is a study of CXCR3-negative and CXCR3-positive naive CD8 T cells. The authors prepared UMI-labeled TRB cDNA libraries by 5' RACE. TCRdb reprocessed the 5' RACE reads and stores each CDR3 protein as one record, lacking DNA. This sample's table reports about 150,000 distinct CDR3 sequences. Details on this clonotype: Its antigen is currently unknown.

Study-wide results and caveats: CXCR3-positive naive cells had more hydrophobic TRB CDR3s than CXCR3-negative naive cells. Memory, not naive, CXCR3-negative and CXCR3-positive cells differed in TRBV-TRBJ usage. Similarly elevated diversity marked both naive subsets, with memory CD8+ cells showing far lower diversity.

The clonotype was recovered from a human donor in good health. Some clones in this sample may be carry-over from other donors' samples. The sequencing input was naive CXCR3+ CD8+ T cells from blood. Subset: CD45RO-CCR7+CD27+CD95- naive CD8+ T cells expressing CXCR3 (TNR3+).

The CDR3 sequence: CASGYPESRNEQFF. The rearrangement uses TRBV12-3 or TRBV12-4 and TRBJ2-1; the TCRdb call, TRBD2, lacks DNA for checking. The CDR3 is made up of 14 amino acids.